This record covers a single T cell receptor beta chain. The target antigen is unknown. CDR3 size: 13 residues. From germline, CDR1 is LNHNV and CDR2 YYDKDF (reference sequence). V lost 7 bases, J lost 5 bases, and 15 bases lay in between. The data were obtained in a study of T cells after yellow fever vaccination. Overall study context: Low-cell-number fractions were prepared with SMART-Seq v4 Ultra Low Input. Study outcomes and limitations: Reappearance after the booster was observed for most primary-vaccination clones (roughly 96% CD4, approximately 90% CD8). A weaker but faster secondary response was observed, peaking on day 5 versus 15.

5'RACE template switching added a universal primer site and UMIs to TCR cDNA. TCRdb re-called the 5' RACE reads through MiXCR, storing one row per CDR3 protein. The sample has about 550,000 distinct CDR3 sequences; approximately 21% are singletons. This receptor was obtained from a man under 40 who received the YFV17D yellow fever vaccine. The gene calls are TRBV15 and TRBJ2-7; no reliable D call. The sequenced sample was PBMCs, obtained 15 days after the yellow fever booster vaccination. CDR3 DNA: TGTGCCACCACCCATCCTTTGACGAACGAGCAGTACTTC. Encoded protein: CATTHPLTNEQYF.